A selection of T cell receptor beta chains follows, all from one sample in a study of T cell repertoires in cytomegalovirus infection. TCRdb recomputed calls from the reads with MiXCR, one row per CDR3 protein. The table shows 350,000 to 450,000 distinct CDR3 sequences, with 15% to 20% occurring only once. Sequenced sample: PBMCs. The receptors originated from a human donor in good health (CMV status not recorded). Some clones in this sample may be carry-over from other donors' samples. Both conserved end residues are part of each CDR3. Each record gives: clone size, V gene, J gene, D gene, CDR3 DNA, CDR3 protein. A D gene is named only where the DNA matches it firmly. Clone size appears in some rows only: once, few, many, or a class for an expanded clone.

clone_size: many; v_call: TRBV12-3/TRBV12-4; j_call: TRBJ1-1; d_call: .; cdr3_nt: TGTGCCAGCAGTTCCCGGGGGAAGACTATGAACACTGAAGCTTTCTTT; cdr3_aa: CASSSRGKTMNTEAFF
clone_size: few; v_call: TRBV7-2; j_call: TRBJ1-2; d_call: TRBD1; cdr3_nt: TGTGCCAGCAGCAACCGGGACAGGAATGGCTACACCTTC; cdr3_aa: CASSNRDRNGYTF
clone_size: few; v_call: TRBV12-3/TRBV12-4; j_call: TRBJ1-2; d_call: .; cdr3_nt: TGTGCCAGCTTGAGCAGCAACTATGGCTACACCTTC; cdr3_aa: CASLSSNYGYTF
clone_size: .; v_call: TRBV7-9; j_call: TRBJ2-1; d_call: .; cdr3_nt: TGTGCCAGCAGCTTACCTAGCAAGGGGGTCAATGAGCAGTTCTTC; cdr3_aa: CASSLPSKGVNEQFF
clone_size: .; v_call: TRBV15; j_call: TRBJ2-1; d_call: .; cdr3_nt: TGTGCCACCAGCAGAGGCAGGGATCCACCCTACAATGAGCAGTTCTTC; cdr3_aa: CATSRGRDPPYNEQFF
clone_size: few; v_call: TRBV29-1; j_call: TRBJ2-1; d_call: .; cdr3_nt: TGCAGCGTTGAATTGGTTGATGAGCAGTTCTTC; cdr3_aa: CSVELVDEQFF
clone_size: few; v_call: TRBV23-1; j_call: TRBJ2-7; d_call: .; cdr3_nt: TGCGCCAGCAGTCAACCAAAGGACAAAGGCGAGCAGTACTTC; cdr3_aa: CASSQPKDKGEQYF
clone_size: .; v_call: TRBV25-1; j_call: TRBJ1-4; d_call: TRBD1; cdr3_nt: TGTGCCAGTGGAGCTTGGGGACAGCGAAATGAAAAACTGTTTTTT; cdr3_aa: CASGAWGQRNEKLFF
clone_size: few; v_call: TRBV12-5; j_call: TRBJ1-1; d_call: .; cdr3_nt: TGTGCTAGTGGTTCTCTCCCGAACACTGAAGCTTTCTTT; cdr3_aa: CASGSLPNTEAFF
clone_size: .; v_call: TRBV30; j_call: TRBJ1-6; d_call: .; cdr3_nt: TGTGCCTGGAGTGCCCTTCGGGATTCACCCCTCCACTTT; cdr3_aa: CAWSALRDSPLHF
clone_size: few; v_call: TRBV7-8; j_call: TRBJ2-2; d_call: .; cdr3_nt: TGTGCCAGCATAAGAGGGAGGGGGCGGGGAACCGGGGAGCTGTTTTTT; cdr3_aa: CASIRGRGRGTGELFF
clone_size: few; v_call: TRBV6-6; j_call: TRBJ2-1; d_call: .; cdr3_nt: TGTGCCAGCAGTGGCCGGGTCCCCTGGGATGAGCAGTTCTTC; cdr3_aa: CASSGRVPWDEQFF
clone_size: many; v_call: TRBV27; j_call: TRBJ1-1; d_call: .; cdr3_nt: TGTGCCAGCAGCTCCACGAGGGGGGAGTTGGGGCGCGACACTGAAGCTTTCTTT; cdr3_aa: CASSSTRGELGRDTEAFF
clone_size: few; v_call: TRBV7-8; j_call: TRBJ1-1; d_call: .; cdr3_nt: TGTGCCAGCAGCTATAATCAGGGGAGGAGGACTGAAGCTTTCTTT; cdr3_aa: CASSYNQGRRTEAFF
clone_size: few; v_call: TRBV20-1; j_call: TRBJ1-5; d_call: .; cdr3_nt: TGCAGTGCTAGTCCCTCGGGCAGGGATCATCAGCCCCAGCATTTT; cdr3_aa: CSASPSGRDHQPQHF
clone_size: many; v_call: TRBV20-1; j_call: TRBJ2-7; d_call: .; cdr3_nt: TGCAGTGCTAGTGCTATCGGAGCGTACGAGCAGTACTTC; cdr3_aa: CSASAIGAYEQYF
clone_size: few; v_call: TRBV2; j_call: TRBJ2-1; d_call: TRBD1; cdr3_nt: TGTGCCAGCAGCCGGTCACAGGGGGCGTTCAATGAGCAGTTCTTC; cdr3_aa: CASSRSQGAFNEQFF